Listed below are T cell receptor beta chains from one sample, sequenced in a study of OX40 agonist ivuxolimab in advanced cancers. The protocol was immunoSEQ multiplex PCR, while the TCRdb copy is restricted to in-frame clones and leaves out a portion. The sample lists 8,000 to 9,500 clones; about two thirds were seen once. Here the sequenced sample was CD4+ or CD8+ T cells sorted from blood, taken in a trial of the OX40 agonist ivuxolimab. Receptors originate from an adult with an advanced solid tumor such as melanoma, head and neck, liver or kidney cancer. The CDR3 runs from the conserved cysteine through the conserved F or W. A D gene is named only where the DNA matches it firmly. Clone size is shown for a subset of rows, as once, few, many or a class of expanded clone.

D,size,V,J,CDR3,DNA
TRBD1,-,TRBV29-1,TRBJ2-2,CSVGTVTGELFF,TGCAGCGTGGGGACAGTCACCGGGGAGCTGTTTTTT
-,few,TRBV28,TRBJ2-7,CASSSLLRVPSEQYF,TGTGCCAGCAGTTCTCTCCTCCGGGTCCCATCCGAGCAGTACTTC
-,-,TRBV6-1,TRBJ2-7,CASSDRTGTAYEQYF,TGTGCCAGCAGTGATCGGACTGGGACTGCCTACGAGCAGTACTTC
-,-,TRBV19,TRBJ1-1,CASSHGAWSTEAFF,TGTGCCAGTAGTCACGGGGCTTGGAGCACTGAAGCTTTCTTT
-,-,TRBV27,TRBJ2-5,CASSFTGRGLATQYF,TGTGCCAGCAGTTTTACCGGAAGGGGTTTGGCGACCCAGTACTTC
-,-,TRBV7-2,TRBJ2-3,CASSTFTDTQYF,TGTGCCAGCAGCACGTTTACAGATACGCAGTATTTT
TRBD2,-,TRBV7-9,TRBJ2-3,CASSPRSRGGGDADTQYF,TGTGCCAGCAGCCCCCGGTCCAGGGGCGGGGGGGACGCAGATACGCAGTATTTT
-,-,TRBV5-1,TRBJ1-1,CASSLAERETEAFF,TGCGCCAGCAGCTTGGCCGAAAGGGAAACTGAAGCTTTCTTT
-,-,TRBV4-1,TRBJ2-2,CASSQHPGKGELFF,TGCGCCAGCAGCCAACATCCAGGGAAGGGGGAGCTGTTTTTT
-,-,TRBV7-8,TRBJ2-2,CASSSRGGELFF,TGTGCCAGCAGCAGCAGGGGAGGGGAGCTGTTTTTT
TRBD2,few,TRBV7-2,TRBJ2-3,CASSLAVGGGVTITDTQYF,TGTGCCAGCAGCTTAGCCGTAGGCGGGGGGGTGACAATAACAGATACGCAGTATTTT
TRBD1,medium-sized,TRBV7-2,TRBJ1-2,CALDRGDYGYTF,TGTGCCCTGGACAGGGGAGACTATGGCTACACCTTC
-,-,TRBV5-1,TRBJ2-7,CASSLAEDTYEQYF,TGCGCCAGCAGCTTGGCCGAAGATACCTACGAGCAGTACTTC
-,-,TRBV5-1,TRBJ1-1,CASRDGNTEAFF,TGCGCCAGTAGGGACGGAAACACTGAAGCTTTCTTT
TRBD1,-,TRBV2,TRBJ2-7,CASRTGFSSHEQYF,TGTGCCAGCAGGACAGGGTTTTCCTCTCACGAGCAGTACTTC